The text below deals with one TCR beta chain. This clone has more than one count but fewer than ten. The antigen it binds to is not known. Base qualities are not at hand, and no much larger clone is one base apart. The record originates from a study of CD8+ T cells in alopecia areata listed by TCRdb under 2018. Context from the whole study: Treated patients were enrolled in an open-label pilot trial of oral tofacitinib, 5 to 10 mg twice daily, for moderate-to-severe alopecia areata. Tofacitinib was given for 6 to 18 months, followed by 6 months of follow-up off drug to assess delayed response and recurrence. The study used high-throughput TCRbeta sequencing to examine T cell clonal expansion in alopecia areata, in both the C3H/HeJ mouse model and human patients. Scalp tissue and sorted CD4+ and CD8+ peripheral blood T cells from patchy and totalis/universalis alopecia areata patients and from healthy controls were covered by human TCRbeta sequencing. Tofacitinib-treated patients had biopsies at baseline and at 4 and 24 weeks of treatment, with a later scalp biopsy in several patients. Scalp clonality was compared across normal scalp (n=4), patchy alopecia areata scalp (n=8), and alopecia totalis/universalis scalp (n=8). RNA was extracted with the PAXgene miRNA kit for fixed scalp, the miRNeasy kit for PBMCs, and the RNeasy kit for mouse skin. TCRbeta CDR3 regions were amplified by immunoSEQ multiplex PCR with 35 Vbeta forward and 13 Jbeta reverse primers.

From alopecia areata patients, peripheral blood was collected along with lesional scalp punch biopsies. After PBMCs were isolated by density centrifugation and stained for CD3, CD4 and CD8, a FACSAria was used to sort CD4+ and CD8+ T cells. Library construction relied on the immunoSEQ multiplex PCR assay. RNA was extracted from all samples and reverse transcribed into cDNA, which served as template for TCR sequencing. SuperScript III was used for first-strand cDNA synthesis, primed with a 2:1 mix of oligo-dT and random hexamers. Amplification bias was assessed with a synthetic immune receptor repertoire, and residual bias was removed computationally. The original methods were these. Raw reads were preprocessed for error removal, and CDR3 was defined according to IMGT conventions as running from the conserved cysteine to phenylalanine. To get clonality, Shannon entropy was normalized by log2 of the number of productive unique TCRs and the result was subtracted from 1. CD4 or CD8 identity of scalp clones was inferred by cross-referencing scalp TCRbeta sequences with sorted blood CD4 and CD8 repertoires. Here the immuneACCESS table is served through TCRdb, limited to in-frame sequences with V and J called. Missing clones are a known gap in these copies; in checked studies unresolved V genes cover under half, and the rest lacks a known reason. V and J calls and clone size come straight from that table; D and trimming were deduced from the DNA. In all, the sample holds about 97,000 clones, and about 40% of those were seen once. In total, the top ten clones hold 1% to 1.5% of the sample.

CDR1 SQVTM and CDR2 ANQGSEA were looked up in the germline V gene. CDR3 length: 15 amino acids, cysteine to phenylalanine. This entry keeps only the CDR3 DNA: 45 bases, framed from base 1. Unmatched junction bases come to 8, with V trimmed by 4 bases and J by 4 bases. On the study overall, not on this receptor specifically: Compared with mice, TCR sequences shared between patients were less clear, possibly partly because of HLA diversity across the patient population. Unlike mouse skin, where gammadelta T cells dominate, normal human skin contains resident alphabeta T cells that get sequenced too, which complicates analysis of the scalp TCR repertoire. Higher clonality and more expanded CD8+ clones were observed in lesional scalp than in normal scalp, particularly in alopecia totalis/universalis, a finding suggestive of antigenic drive.

This TCR came from a human donor with alopecia areata. Sequencing was done on a sample of CD4+ T cells sorted from blood. Recombination joined TRBV29-1 with TRBJ2-7; the central 12 bases match TRBD2. The sequenced DNA is TGCAGCGTTGGCGCCGGACTAGCGGGACCTTACGAGCAGTACTTC. Its translation reads: CSVGAGLAGPYEQYF.